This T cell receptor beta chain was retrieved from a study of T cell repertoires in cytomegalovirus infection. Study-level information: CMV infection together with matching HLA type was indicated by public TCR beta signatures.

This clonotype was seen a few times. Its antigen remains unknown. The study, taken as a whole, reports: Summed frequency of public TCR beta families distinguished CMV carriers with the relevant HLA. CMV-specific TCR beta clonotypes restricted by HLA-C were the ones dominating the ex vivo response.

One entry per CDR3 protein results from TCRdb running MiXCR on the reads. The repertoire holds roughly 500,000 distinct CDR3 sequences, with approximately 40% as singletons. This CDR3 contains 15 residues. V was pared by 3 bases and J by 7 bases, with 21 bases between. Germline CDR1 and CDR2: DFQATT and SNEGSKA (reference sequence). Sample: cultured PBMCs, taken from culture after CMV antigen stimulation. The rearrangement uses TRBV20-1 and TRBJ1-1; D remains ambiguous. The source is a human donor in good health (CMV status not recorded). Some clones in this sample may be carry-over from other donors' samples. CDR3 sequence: CSARLPAGRRLEAFF. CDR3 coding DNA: TGCAGTGCTAGGCTCCCAGCCGGGCGCCGGCTTGAAGCTTTCTTT.